Sequencing of this T cell receptor beta chain was carried out in a study of CD4 T cells in relation to SARS-CoV-2 and coronaviruses. Findings of the study overall: Crossreactive clones expanded significantly less to SARS-CoV-2 than monoreactive clones.

Before the COVID-19 pandemic, during about 2010-2019, CD4+ T cells were taken from unexposed donors. The cells were cultured for about ten days before CD4+ T cells were isolated. The repertoire was sequenced with immunoSEQ multiplex PCR; TCRdb's copy has only in-frame clones and lacks some. The sample consists of 20,000 to 25,000 clones, under 80% of them appearing once. The CDR3 is made up of 14 amino acids. V was trimmed by 0 bases and J by 1 base, leaving 6 bases between them. Germline V gene lookup returns CDR1 ENHRY and CDR2 SYGVKD. About this clone: Its cognate antigen is unknown.

Source material: CD4+ T cells from PBMCs, cultured in vitro. J is TRBJ1-1 and V is TRBV10-3, with D uncertain. The receptor was isolated from a human donor in good health. The CDR3 nucleotides read TGTGCCATCAGTGAGTCCCCAGGGAACACTGAAGCTTTCTTT. It specifies CAISESPGNTEAFF.